A selection of T cell receptor beta chains follows, all from one sample in a study of immune heterogeneity within non-small cell lung tumors. TCRdb ran MiXCR on the multiplex PCR reads and lists one entry per CDR3 protein. Of thousands of distinct CDR3 sequences listed, 55% are singletons. The sample taken for sequencing was lung tumor tissue. Every receptor here comes from a man between 60 and 70 years old with non-small cell lung cancer. Both conserved end residues are part of each CDR3. A D gene is named only where the DNA matches it firmly. The size field is filled for only some rows; it gives once, few, many or a size class.

j_call v_call d_call clone_size cdr3_aa cdr3_nt
TRBJ2-3 TRBV12-5 TRBD1 - CASGLYGTGSSDTQYF TGTGCTAGTGGTTTGTACGGGACAGGGTCTTCAGATACGCAGTATTTT
TRBJ2-3 TRBV5-1 - - CASSLSGGTSTDTQYF TGCGCCAGCAGCTTAAGTGGGGGGACGAGCACAGATACGCAGTATTTT
TRBJ2-5 TRBV5-1 TRBD1 once CASSPWTGRETQYF TGCGCCAGCAGCCCGTGGACAGGGAGGGAGACCCAGTACTTC
TRBJ2-1 TRBV27 TRBD1 - CASRKRTGSYNEQFF TGTGCCAGCAGAAAAAGGACAGGGAGCTACAATGAGCAGTTCTTC
TRBJ1-1 TRBV2 - - CASSDRGNMNTEAFF TGTGCCAGCAGTGATCGGGGAAACATGAACACTGAAGCTTTCTTT
TRBJ2-7 TRBV6-2/TRBV6-3 - - CASSLGASTNEQYF TGTGCCAGCAGTTTGGGGGCCTCAACAAACGAGCAGTACTTC
TRBJ1-2 TRBV6-1 - - CASSRLEGSFGYTF TGTGCCAGCAGTCGCCTAGAGGGGTCTTTTGGCTACACCTTC
TRBJ2-3 TRBV7-2 - - CASSLILQNTQYF TGTGCCAGCAGCTTAATATTACAAAATACGCAGTATTTT
TRBJ2-1 TRBV5-5 - - CASSLTATKNNEQFF TGTGCCAGCAGCTTAACAGCCACGAAAAACAATGAGCAGTTCTTC
TRBJ2-5 TRBV20-1 TRBD2 few CSADSGRPQETQYF TGCAGTGCCGATAGCGGGAGGCCGCAAGAGACCCAGTACTTC
TRBJ2-7 TRBV6-2/TRBV6-3 - - CASSYSRRYEQYF TGTGCCAGCAGTTACTCGAGGCGCTACGAGCAGTACTTC
TRBJ1-4 TRBV6-1 - - CASSGTGGANEKLFF TGTGCCAGCAGTGGCACCGGGGGGGCTAATGAAAAACTGTTTTTT
TRBJ2-1 TRBV19 TRBD2 - CASSIELRGLADNEQFF TGTGCCAGTAGTATAGAACTTAGGGGACTAGCGGACAATGAGCAGTTCTTC
TRBJ2-7 TRBV4-3 - - CASSQDQGGYEQYF TGCGCCAGCAGCCAAGATCAAGGGGGCTACGAGCAGTACTTC
TRBJ2-1 TRBV18 - - CASSPTTYNEQFF TGTGCCAGCTCACCGACTACTTACAATGAGCAGTTCTTC
TRBJ2-7 TRBV7-2 - few CASSSRREQYF TGTGCCAGCAGCTCCCGTCGGGAGCAGTACTTC
TRBJ1-2 TRBV28 - few CATSSGGESYGYTF TGTGCCACCTCCTCTGGGGGGGAGTCCTATGGCTACACCTTC
TRBJ1-1 TRBV6-2/TRBV6-3 - - CASSPTGPNEAFF TGTGCCAGCAGCCCGACAGGCCCTAACGAAGCTTTCTTT
TRBJ1-1 TRBV9 - - CASSETDEGNTEAFF TGTGCCAGCAGCGAAACGGACGAGGGAAACACTGAAGCTTTCTTT
TRBJ2-7 TRBV12-5 - - CASGTASRDYEQYF TGTGCTAGTGGCACAGCTTCCCGGGACTACGAGCAGTACTTC
TRBJ2-1 TRBV15 - - CATSRDASDGEQFF TGTGCCACCAGCAGAGATGCTAGCGATGGTGAGCAGTTCTTC
TRBJ1-2 TRBV12-3/TRBV12-4 TRBD1 - CASSRQGHYGYTF TGTGCCAGCAGTCGACAGGGCCACTATGGCTACACCTTC
TRBJ2-1 TRBV18 TRBD2 - CASSLAGVEQFF TGTGCCAGCTCACTAGCGGGAGTGGAGCAGTTCTTC
TRBJ2-7 TRBV18 - - CASSPPSRPYEQYF TGTGCCAGCTCACCACCCTCGCGTCCCTACGAGCAGTACTTC
TRBJ2-5 TRBV5-8 - - CARSAFWDIGQETQYF TGTGCCAGAAGCGCCTTTTGGGACATCGGCCAAGAGACCCAGTACTTC
TRBJ2-2 TRBV20-1 TRBD2 once CSAISGNGAGELFF TGCAGTGCTATAAGCGGGAACGGTGCCGGGGAGCTGTTTTTT
TRBJ1-2 TRBV10-3 - once CAINPGQGYGYTF TGTGCCATCAACCCGGGCCAGGGCTATGGCTACACCTTC
TRBJ2-7 TRBV29-1 - - CSVKSSYEQYF TGCAGCGTCAAGAGCTCCTACGAGCAGTACTTC
TRBJ2-2 TRBV19 - once CASSPLRDSVTGELFF TGTGCCAGTAGTCCCCTTCGGGACTCAGTAACCGGGGAGCTGTTTTTT
TRBJ1-4 TRBV4-3 TRBD1 - CASSPDRANEKLFF TGCGCCAGCAGCCCGGACAGGGCTAATGAAAAACTGTTTTTT
TRBJ2-2 TRBV4-2 TRBD2 few CASSQETSGRSLAGELFF TGTGCCAGCAGCCAAGAAACTAGCGGGAGGTCCCTTGCCGGGGAGCTGTTTTTT
TRBJ2-7 TRBV7-2 - few CASSLTGIEQYF TGTGCCAGCAGCTTAACAGGGATCGAGCAGTACTTC
TRBJ2-7 TRBV11-2 TRBD2 - CASSQGVAGGEQYF TGTGCCAGCAGCCAGGGAGTAGCGGGGGGCGAGCAGTACTTC
TRBJ1-4 TRBV6-1 - - CASSPGTLLPNEKLFF TGTGCCAGCAGTCCCGGGACCCTGCTGCCTAATGAAAAACTGTTTTTT
TRBJ2-1 TRBV7-3 TRBD1 few CASSLNPQGTGSYNEQFF TGTGCCAGCAGCTTAAACCCTCAGGGGACAGGGAGCTACAATGAGCAGTTCTTC
TRBJ1-2 TRBV6-2/TRBV6-3 TRBD1 few CASSYSDRVYGYTF TGTGCCAGCAGTTACTCGGACAGGGTATATGGCTACACCTTC
TRBJ2-1 TRBV10-3 TRBD1 - CAIRAQGQENNEQFF TGTGCCATCAGAGCACAGGGACAGGAGAACAATGAGCAGTTCTTC
TRBJ2-1 TRBV30 - - CAWAGTQSSYNEQFF TGTGCCTGGGCCGGGACTCAAAGCTCCTACAATGAGCAGTTCTTC
TRBJ1-2 TRBV12-3/TRBV12-4 - few CASSPTLNYGYTF TGTGCCAGCAGTCCGACTCTTAACTATGGCTACACCTTC
TRBJ2-5 TRBV19 - few CASSRGQSPQETQYF TGTGCCAGTAGTCGAGGGCAGAGCCCCCAAGAGACCCAGTACTTC
TRBJ1-2 TRBV24-1 TRBD1 large CATSKSGGNYGYTF TGTGCCACCAGTAAGTCAGGGGGCAACTATGGCTACACCTTC
TRBJ2-7 TRBV5-6 - - CASSLAGTTYEQYF TGTGCCAGCAGCTTGGCCGGGACAACTTACGAGCAGTACTTC